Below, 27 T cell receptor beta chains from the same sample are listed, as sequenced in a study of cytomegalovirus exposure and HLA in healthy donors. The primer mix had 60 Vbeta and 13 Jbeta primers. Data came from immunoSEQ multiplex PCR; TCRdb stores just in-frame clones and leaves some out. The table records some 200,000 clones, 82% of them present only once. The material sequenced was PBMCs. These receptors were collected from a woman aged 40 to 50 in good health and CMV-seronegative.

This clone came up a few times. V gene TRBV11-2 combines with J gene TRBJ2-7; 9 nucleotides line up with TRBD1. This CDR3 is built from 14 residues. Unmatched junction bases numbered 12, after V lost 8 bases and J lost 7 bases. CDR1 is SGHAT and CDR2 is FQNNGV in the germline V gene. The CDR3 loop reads CASGMDRGLTEQYF. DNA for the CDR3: TGTGCCAGCGGGATGGACAGGGGCCTGACAGAGCAGTACTTC.

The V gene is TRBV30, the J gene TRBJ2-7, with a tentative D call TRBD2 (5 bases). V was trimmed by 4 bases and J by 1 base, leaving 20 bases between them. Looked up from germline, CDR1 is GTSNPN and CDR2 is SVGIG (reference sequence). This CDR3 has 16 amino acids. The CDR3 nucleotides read TGTGCCTGGACCAGATCCGGAGCGGTAGGTTCCTACGAGCAGTACTTC. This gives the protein CAWTRSGAVGSYEQYF. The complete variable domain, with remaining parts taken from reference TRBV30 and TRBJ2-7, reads SQTIHQWPATLVQPVGSPLSLECTVEGTSNPNLYWYRQAAGRGLQLLFYSVGIGQISSEVPQNLSASRPQDRQFILSSKKLLLSDSGFYLCAWTRSGAVGSYEQYFGPGTRLTVT.

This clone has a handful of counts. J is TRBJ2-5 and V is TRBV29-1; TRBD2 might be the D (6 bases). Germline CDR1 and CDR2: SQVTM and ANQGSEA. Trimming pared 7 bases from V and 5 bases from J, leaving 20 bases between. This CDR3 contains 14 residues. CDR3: CSAGGRRGSETQYF. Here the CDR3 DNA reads TGCAGCGCCGGGGGACGTAGAGGATCTGAGACCCAGTACTTC.

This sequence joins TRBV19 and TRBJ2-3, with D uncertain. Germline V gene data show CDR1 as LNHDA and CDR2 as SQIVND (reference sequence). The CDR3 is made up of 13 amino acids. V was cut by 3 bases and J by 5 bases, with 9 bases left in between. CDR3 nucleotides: TGTGCCAGTAGTATGGTCCGGGTAGATACGCAGTATTTT. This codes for CASSMVRVDTQYF.

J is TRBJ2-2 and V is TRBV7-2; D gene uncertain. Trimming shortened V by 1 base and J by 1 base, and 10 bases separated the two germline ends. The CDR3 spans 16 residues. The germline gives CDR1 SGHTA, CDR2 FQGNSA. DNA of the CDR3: TGTGCCAGCAGCTTAGACACACGACTGAACACCGGGGAGCTGTTTTTT. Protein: CASSLDTRLNTGELFF.

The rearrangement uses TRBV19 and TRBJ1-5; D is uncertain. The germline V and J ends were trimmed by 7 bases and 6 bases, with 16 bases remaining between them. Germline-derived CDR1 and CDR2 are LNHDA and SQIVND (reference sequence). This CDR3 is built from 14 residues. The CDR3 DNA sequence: TGTGCCAGTACCATCCGGGGATCGTCTCAGCCCCAGCATTTT. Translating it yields CASTIRGSSQPQHF.

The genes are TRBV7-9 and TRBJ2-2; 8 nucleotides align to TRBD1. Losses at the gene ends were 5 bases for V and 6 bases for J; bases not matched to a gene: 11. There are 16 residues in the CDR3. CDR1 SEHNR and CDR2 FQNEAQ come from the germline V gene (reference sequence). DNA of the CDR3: TGTGCCAGCAGCCACGGACAGGGTCGTAATTCCGGGGAGCTGTTTTTT. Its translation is CASSHGQGRNSGELFF.

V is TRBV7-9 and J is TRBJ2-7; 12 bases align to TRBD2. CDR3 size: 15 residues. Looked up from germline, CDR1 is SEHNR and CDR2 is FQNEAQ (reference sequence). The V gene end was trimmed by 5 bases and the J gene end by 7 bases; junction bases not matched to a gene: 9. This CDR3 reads CASSPRLAGVWEQYF. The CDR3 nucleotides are TGTGCCAGCAGCCCGCGACTAGCGGGAGTATGGGAGCAGTACTTC.

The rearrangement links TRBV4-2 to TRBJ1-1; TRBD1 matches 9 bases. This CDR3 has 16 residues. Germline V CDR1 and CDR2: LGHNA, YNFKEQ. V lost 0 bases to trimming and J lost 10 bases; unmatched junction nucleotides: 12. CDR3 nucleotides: TGTGCCAGCAGCCAAGATCAGGACAGGGGCCTACTGAGAGCTTTCTTT. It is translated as CASSQDQDRGLLRAFF.

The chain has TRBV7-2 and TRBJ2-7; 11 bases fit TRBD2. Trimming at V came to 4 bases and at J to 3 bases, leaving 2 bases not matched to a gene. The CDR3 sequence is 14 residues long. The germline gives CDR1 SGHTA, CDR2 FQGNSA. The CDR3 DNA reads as TGTGCCAGCAGCTCGGGACTAGCGGTCTACGAGCAGTACTTC. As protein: CASSSGLAVYEQYF.

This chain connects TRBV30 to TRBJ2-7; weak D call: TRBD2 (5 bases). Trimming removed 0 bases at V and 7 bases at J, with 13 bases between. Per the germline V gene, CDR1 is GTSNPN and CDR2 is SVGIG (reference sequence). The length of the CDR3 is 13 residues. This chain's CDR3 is CAWSVLRTGEQYF. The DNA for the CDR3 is TGTGCCTGGAGTGTACTCCGAACGGGGGAGCAGTACTTC.

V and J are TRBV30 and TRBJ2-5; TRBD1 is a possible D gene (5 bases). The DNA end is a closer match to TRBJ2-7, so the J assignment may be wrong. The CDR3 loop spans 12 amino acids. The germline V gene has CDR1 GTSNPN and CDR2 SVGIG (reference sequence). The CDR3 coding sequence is TGTGCCTGGAGTGCCGACAGCTACGAGCAGTACTTC. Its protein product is CAWSADSYEQYF.

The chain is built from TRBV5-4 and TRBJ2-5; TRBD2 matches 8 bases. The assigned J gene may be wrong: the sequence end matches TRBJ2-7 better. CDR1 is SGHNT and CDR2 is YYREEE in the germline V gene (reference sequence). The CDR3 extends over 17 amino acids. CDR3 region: CASSLVVLAGVPYEQYF. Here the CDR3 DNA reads TGTGCCAGCAGCTTGGTGGTTCTAGCGGGTGTACCCTACGAGCAGTACTTC.

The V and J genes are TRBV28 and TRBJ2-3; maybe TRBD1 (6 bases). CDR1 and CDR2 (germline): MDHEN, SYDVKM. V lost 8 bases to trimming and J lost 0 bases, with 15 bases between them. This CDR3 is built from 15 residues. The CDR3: CASGPWTVSTDTQYF. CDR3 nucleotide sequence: TGTGCCAGCGGGCCCTGGACAGTTAGCACAGATACGCAGTATTTT.

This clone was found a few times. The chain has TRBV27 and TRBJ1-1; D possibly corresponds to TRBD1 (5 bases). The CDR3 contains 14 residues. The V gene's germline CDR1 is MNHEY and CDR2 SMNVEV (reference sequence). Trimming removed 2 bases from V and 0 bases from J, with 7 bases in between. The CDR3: CASSLQGMNTEAFF. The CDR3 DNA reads TGTGCCAGCAGTTTACAGGGAATGAACACTGAAGCTTTCTTT.

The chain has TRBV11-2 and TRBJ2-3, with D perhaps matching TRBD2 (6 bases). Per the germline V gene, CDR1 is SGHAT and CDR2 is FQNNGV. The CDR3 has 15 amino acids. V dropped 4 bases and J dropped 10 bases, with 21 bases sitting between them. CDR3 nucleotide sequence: TGTGCCAGCAGCTCGATTCGGGACTCCTACTTATCGCAGTATTTT. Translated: CASSSIRDSYLSQYF.

In DNA form, the CDR3 reads TGCAGCGTTGAAGGCAGCGGGGCTATCTACAATGAGCAGTTCTTC. It specifies CSVEGSGAIYNEQFF. The V and J genes are TRBV29-1 and TRBJ2-1; 7 bases match TRBD2. The CDR3 totals 15 residues. Germline V gene data show CDR1 as SQVTM and CDR2 as ANQGSEA. V shed 1 base, J shed 3 bases, and the junction held 6 bases outside the gene matches.

This chain's CDR3 is CASSLDGGSGEQYF. The CDR3 coding sequence is TGCGCCAGCAGCTTGGACGGCGGGAGTGGCGAGCAGTACTTC. J is TRBJ2-7 and V is TRBV5-1, with 7 positions matching TRBD2. In germline, CDR1 is SGHRS, CDR2 YFSETQ. With V trimmed by 0 bases and J by 6 bases, 6 bases remained unmatched. This CDR3 is 14 amino acids long.

CDR3 amino acids: CASRPGTAPYGYTF. The CDR3 DNA reads as TGTGCCAGCAGGCCCGGGACAGCTCCCTATGGCTACACCTTC. V usage is TRBV6-1 and J usage is TRBJ1-2; 7 bases agree with TRBD1. Germline CDR1 MNHNS, CDR2 SASEGT. The J segment lost 4 bases and the V segment lost 6 bases, leaving 8 bases of the junction unmatched. The CDR3 sequence is 14 residues long.

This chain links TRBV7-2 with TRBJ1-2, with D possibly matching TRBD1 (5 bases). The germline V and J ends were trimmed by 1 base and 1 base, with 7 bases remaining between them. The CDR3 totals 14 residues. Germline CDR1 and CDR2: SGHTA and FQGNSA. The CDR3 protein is CASSLGGGNYGYTF. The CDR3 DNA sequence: TGTGCCAGCAGCTTAGGGGGGGGTAACTATGGCTACACCTTC.

CDR3 in amino acids: CASSLVAGESSYEQYF. The CDR3 bases are TGTGCCAGCAGTTTAGTCGCGGGGGAGAGCTCCTACGAGCAGTACTTC. This chain uses TRBV27 with TRBJ2-7; TRBD2 matches 7 bases. The CDR3 covers 16 residues. Germline CDR1 MNHEY, CDR2 SMNVEV (reference sequence). J gave up 0 bases and V 2 bases, and 7 bases lay outside the gene matches.

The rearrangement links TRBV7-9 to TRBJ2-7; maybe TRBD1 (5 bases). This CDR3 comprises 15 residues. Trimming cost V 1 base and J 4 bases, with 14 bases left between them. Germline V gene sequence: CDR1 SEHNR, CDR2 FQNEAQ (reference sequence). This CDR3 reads CASSLGPDILYEQYF. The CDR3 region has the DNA TGTGCCAGCAGCTTAGGTCCGGACATCCTATACGAGCAGTACTTC. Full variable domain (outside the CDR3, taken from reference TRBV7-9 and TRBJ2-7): DTGVSQNPRHKITKRGQNVTFRCDPISEHNRLYWYRQTLGQGPEFLTYFQNEAQLEKSRLLSDRFSAERPKGSFSTLEIQRTEQGDSAMYLCASSLGPDILYEQYFGPGTRLTVT.

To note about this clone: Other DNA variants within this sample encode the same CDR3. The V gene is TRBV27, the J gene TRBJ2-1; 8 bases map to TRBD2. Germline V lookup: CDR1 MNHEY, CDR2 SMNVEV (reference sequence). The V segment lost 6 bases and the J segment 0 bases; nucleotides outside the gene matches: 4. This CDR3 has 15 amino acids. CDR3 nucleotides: TGTGCCAGCAGCAGAAGCGGGAGCTCCTACAATGAGCAGTTCTTC. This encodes CASSRSGSSYNEQFF.

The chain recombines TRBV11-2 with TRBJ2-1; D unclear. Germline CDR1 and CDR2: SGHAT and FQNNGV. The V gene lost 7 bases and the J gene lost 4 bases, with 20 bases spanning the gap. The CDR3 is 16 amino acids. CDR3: CASTPRIRSLYNEQFF. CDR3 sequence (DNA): TGTGCCAGCACCCCTAGGATTAGAAGTCTTTACAATGAGCAGTTCTTC. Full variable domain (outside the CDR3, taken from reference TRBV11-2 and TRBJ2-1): EAGVAQSPRYKIIEKRQSVAFWCNPISGHATLYWYQQILGQGPKLLIQFQNNGVVDDSQLPKDRFSAERLKGVDSTLKIQPAKLEDSAVYLCASTPRIRSLYNEQFFGPGTRLTVL.

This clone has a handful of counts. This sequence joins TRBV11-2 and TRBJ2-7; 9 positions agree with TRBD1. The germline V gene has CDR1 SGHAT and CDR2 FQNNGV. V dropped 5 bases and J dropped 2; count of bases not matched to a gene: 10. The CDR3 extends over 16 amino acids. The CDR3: CASSPPGQGFAYEQYF. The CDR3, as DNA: TGTGCCAGCAGCCCGCCCGGACAGGGGTTTGCCTACGAGCAGTACTTC.

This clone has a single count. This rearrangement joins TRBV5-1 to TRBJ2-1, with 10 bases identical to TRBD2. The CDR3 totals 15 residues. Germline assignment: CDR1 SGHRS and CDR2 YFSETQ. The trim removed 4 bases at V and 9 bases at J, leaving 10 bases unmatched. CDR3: CASSAGLAAPSEQFF. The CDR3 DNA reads TGCGCCAGCAGCGCCGGACTAGCGGCCCCCAGTGAGCAGTTCTTC.

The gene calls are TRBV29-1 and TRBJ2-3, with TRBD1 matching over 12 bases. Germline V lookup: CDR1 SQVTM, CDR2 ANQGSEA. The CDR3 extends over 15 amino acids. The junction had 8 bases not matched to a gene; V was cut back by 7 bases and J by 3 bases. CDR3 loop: CSGGGQGARTDTQYF. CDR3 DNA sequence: TGCAGCGGGGGGGGACAGGGGGCGCGGACAGATACGCAGTATTTT.